The rows below give T cell receptor beta chains drawn from one sample of a study of blood T cell repertoires in COVID-19. Clones were read by immunoSEQ multiplex PCR, and TCRdb kept only the in-frame ones, dropping some. The sample lists 260,000 or so clones; about 86% were seen once. Sequenced sample: peripheral blood. These receptors were collected from a man older than 75 with acute or convalescent COVID-19. Each CDR3 is given with its conserved first and last residue. Each record gives: clone size, J gene, V gene, D gene, CDR3 DNA, CDR3 protein. D genes are given only for firm matches. For some rows the clone size is stated as once, few or many, or as a class when expanded; others skip it.

-	TRBJ1-2	TRBV4-1	TRBD1	TGCGCCAGCAGCGTACAGGGGGCAGGGGGTTATGGCTACACCTTC	CASSVQGAGGYGYTF
once	TRBJ1-2	TRBV28	-	TGTGCCAGCAGTACCGCACAGGGCTCATATAATGGCTACACCTTC	CASSTAQGSYNGYTF
-	TRBJ1-6	TRBV5-8	TRBD1	TGTGCCAGCAACTTTCCAGGGACAGGGGTTTATTCACCCCTCCACTTT	CASNFPGTGVYSPLHF
-	TRBJ1-2	TRBV19	TRBD1	TGTGCCAGTAGTATAGTCCCCGCAGGGGGCTTCGGAGGCTACACCTTC	CASSIVPAGGFGGYTF
-	TRBJ2-7	TRBV10-3	-	TGTGCCATCAGCTCGGGACAATACTCCTACGAGCAGTACTTC	CAISSGQYSYEQYF
-	TRBJ2-1	TRBV5-6	TRBD2	TGTGCCAGCAGCCGTCAGACTAGCGGTTCAAGACGGCGCAATGAGCAGTTCTTC	CASSRQTSGSRRRNEQFF
-	TRBJ1-5	TRBV19	-	TGTGCCAGTAGGAAAGGCGGCTACAATCAGCCCCAGCATTTT	CASRKGGYNQPQHF
once	TRBJ1-6	TRBV19	-	TGTGCCAGTGCGGACAGTTCGAGCTCCTATAATTCACCCCTCCACTTT	CASADSSSSYNSPLHF
-	TRBJ1-1	TRBV19	-	TGTGCCAGTAGTATAGATCTCACTGAAGCTTTCTTT	CASSIDLTEAFF
few	TRBJ1-6	TRBV28	-	TGTGCCAGCAGCTTAACTCGAGGGACGGGAGGTTCACCCCTCCACTTT	CASSLTRGTGGSPLHF
-	TRBJ1-1	TRBV7-9	-	TGTGCCAGCAGGTTGGCTGGGGGGGGACCTAACACTGAAGCTTTCTTT	CASRLAGGGPNTEAFF
-	TRBJ2-1	TRBV5-1	TRBD2	TGCGCCAGCGCCCTGACTAGCGGGGCGAACAATGAGCAGTTCTTC	CASALTSGANNEQFF
-	TRBJ2-3	TRBV25-1	-	TGTGCCACAGGCCCCCCCGCTACCCCGCAGGACAATACAGATACGCAGTATTTT	CATGPPATPQDNTDTQYF
few	TRBJ1-5	TRBV30	TRBD1	TGTGCCTGGCGACAGGGGTACAATCAGCCCCAGCATTTT	CAWRQGYNQPQHF
-	TRBJ1-2	TRBV7-8	TRBD1	TGTGCCAGCAGCTTAGGGACAGGCTATGGCTACACCTTC	CASSLGTGYGYTF
-	TRBJ1-3	TRBV18	-	TGTGCCAGCTCACCCGCAGGGATCTCTGGAAACACCATATATTTT	CASSPAGISGNTIYF
-	TRBJ1-6	TRBV4-1	-	TGCGCCAGCAGCCCACAGGCCCTGAGCTCCTATAATTCACCCCTCCACTTT	CASSPQALSSYNSPLHF
-	TRBJ1-2	TRBV28	TRBD1	TGTGCCAGCAGTTCCACAGGGGGCTTAGGCTACACCTTC	CASSSTGGLGYTF
few	TRBJ2-7	TRBV19	TRBD2	TGTGCCAGTAGTATGGGGAGGGTCGGCGAGCAGTACTTC	CASSMGRVGEQYF
-	TRBJ1-4	TRBV5-1	-	TGCGCCAGCAGCGCCGGGAGCGGCCCTAATGAAAAACTGTTTTTT	CASSAGSGPNEKLFF
once	TRBJ1-2	TRBV30	TRBD1	TGTGCCTGGGGACAGGGGGCGCGGAGCTATGGCTACACCTTC	CAWGQGARSYGYTF
-	TRBJ1-3	TRBV19	TRBD1	TGTGCCAGTAGTACCGGGACAGACTCGTCTGGAAACACCATATATTTT	CASSTGTDSSGNTIYF
-	TRBJ2-5	TRBV7-9	TRBD1	TGTGCCAGCAGCTTAGTTTGGACAGGGGAAGAGACCCAGTACTTC	CASSLVWTGEETQYF
-	TRBJ1-1	TRBV7-3	TRBD1	TGTGCCAGCAGCTCCCACGGGACAGGACTGAACACTGAAGCTTTCTTT	CASSSHGTGLNTEAFF
-	TRBJ1-5	TRBV19	TRBD1	TGTGCCAGCAAGAACAGGGGAGGCAATCAGCCCCAGCATTTT	CASKNRGGNQPQHF
-	TRBJ2-7	TRBV12-3/TRBV12-4	-	TGTGCCAGCAGTTTAGAACTCCTAGGCGAGCAGTACTTC	CASSLELLGEQYF
many	TRBJ2-5	TRBV3-1/TRBV3-2	TRBD2	TGTGCCAGCAGCCAAACCAATAGCGGGGGGTGGGAGACCCAGTACTTC	CASSQTNSGGWETQYF
once	TRBJ2-1	TRBV5-1	TRBD2	TGCGCCAGCAGTTGGACTAGCGGGATTGGGGACAATGAGCAGTTCTTC	CASSWTSGIGDNEQFF
-	TRBJ2-3	TRBV21-1	-	TGTGCCAGCAGCAAGTTAGCTCTTAGCGGGCCCGGGTTGGATACGCAGTATTTT	CASSKLALSGPGLDTQYF
-	TRBJ1-2	TRBV5-4	-	TGTGCCAGCAGCATGACTGAGCTAAGGGGCTACACCTTC	CASSMTELRGYTF
-	TRBJ2-2	TRBV6-4	TRBD1	TGTGCCAGCAGAGCCGACAGGGGTAACACCGGGGAGCTGTTTTTT	CASRADRGNTGELFF
-	TRBJ2-5	TRBV3-1/TRBV3-2	-	TGTGCCAGCAGCCAAGGCCTGGGCAGTGGGAGGCTTGAGACCCAGTACTTC	CASSQGLGSGRLETQYF
-	TRBJ2-1	TRBV24-1	TRBD1	TGTGCCACCAGTGACCCCGGGACAGGGGGCGTTGATGAGCAGTTCTTC	CATSDPGTGGVDEQFF
-	TRBJ2-1	TRBV7-2	TRBD1	TGTGCCAGCAGCCACAGGGACAGATCCTACAATGAGCAGTTCTTC	CASSHRDRSYNEQFF
-	TRBJ1-2	TRBV4-2	TRBD1	TGTGCCAGCAGCCATGCCGGGACAGACGATGGCTACACCTTC	CASSHAGTDDGYTF
once	TRBJ1-5	TRBV27	-	TGTGCCAGCAGAAAAGCCCAACAGGGTAATCAGCCCCAGCATTTT	CASRKAQQGNQPQHF
-	TRBJ1-2	TRBV28	-	TGTGCCAGCAGTGGGGGACATATCTCTGGCTACACCTTC	CASSGGHISGYTF
-	TRBJ2-5	TRBV5-4	TRBD2	TGTGCCAGCAGCTTCCCGACTAGCGGGAGAAGCCAGACCCAGTACTTC	CASSFPTSGRSQTQYF
-	TRBJ2-7	TRBV27	TRBD1	TGTGCCAGCAGTCCAGGGACAGGGGCCAGGGAGCAGTACTTC	CASSPGTGAREQYF
-	TRBJ1-1	TRBV2	TRBD1	TGTGCCAGCCTCCCTGGGACAGCGAACACTGAAGCTTTCTTT	CASLPGTANTEAFF
-	TRBJ2-1	TRBV19	TRBD2	TGTGCCAGTAGTACGGCTAGCGGAGAATACAATGAGCAGTTCTTC	CASSTASGEYNEQFF
-	TRBJ1-4	TRBV16	TRBD1	TGTGCCAGCCAGACAGGGGTTAATGAAAAACTGTTTTTT	CASQTGVNEKLFF
-	TRBJ2-3	TRBV5-5	TRBD2	TGTGCCAGCAGCCCCCGTGTTAGCGGGGGGGCCTTCACAGATACGCAGTATTTT	CASSPRVSGGAFTDTQYF
-	TRBJ2-1	TRBV19	TRBD2	TGTGCCAGTAGTAGGGCGGGAGGGACCTACAATGAGCAGTTCTTC	CASSRAGGTYNEQFF
few	TRBJ2-7	TRBV19	-	TGTGCCAGTAGCGCCCCTGGGCGTTCCTACGAGCAGTACTTC	CASSAPGRSYEQYF
-	TRBJ1-4	TRBV19	-	TGTGCCAGTAGTATCACCGGGGGTTTTAATGAAAAACTGTTTTTT	CASSITGGFNEKLFF
-	TRBJ1-1	TRBV5-1	-	TGCGCCAGCAGCTTGGATGGACAGCAAGCTTTCTTT	CASSLDGQQAFF
-	TRBJ2-3	TRBV7-8	TRBD2	TGTGCCAGCAGCTTTAGGGCGGGAGGGGGCACAGATACGCAGTATTTT	CASSFRAGGGTDTQYF
-	TRBJ2-7	TRBV10-1	TRBD2	TGCGCCAGCAGTGAGGCCGGGGCTAGCGGGAGTCGAGCCTCCGAGCAGTACTTC	CASSEAGASGSRASEQYF
-	TRBJ2-7	TRBV3-1/TRBV3-2	TRBD2	TGTGCCAGCAGCCAAGGACTAGCGGGAATCCACGAGCAGTACTTC	CASSQGLAGIHEQYF
-	TRBJ2-5	TRBV2	TRBD1	TGTGCCAGCAGGGGACAGGGGTCTCGCCAAGAGACCCAGTACTTC	CASRGQGSRQETQYF
-	TRBJ2-3	TRBV5-1	TRBD2	TGCGCCAGCAGCTTGAGTCCTAGCGGAGTGGCAGATACGCAGTATTTT	CASSLSPSGVADTQYF
once	TRBJ2-7	TRBV15	TRBD1	TGTGCCACCAGCAGAGATCCCGGGACAGGGATGAACTTC	CATSRDPGTGMNF
-	TRBJ1-1	TRBV28	-	TGTGTTTCAGCTTATCAGGGCGGAGACACTGAAGCTTTCTTT	CVSAYQGGDTEAFF